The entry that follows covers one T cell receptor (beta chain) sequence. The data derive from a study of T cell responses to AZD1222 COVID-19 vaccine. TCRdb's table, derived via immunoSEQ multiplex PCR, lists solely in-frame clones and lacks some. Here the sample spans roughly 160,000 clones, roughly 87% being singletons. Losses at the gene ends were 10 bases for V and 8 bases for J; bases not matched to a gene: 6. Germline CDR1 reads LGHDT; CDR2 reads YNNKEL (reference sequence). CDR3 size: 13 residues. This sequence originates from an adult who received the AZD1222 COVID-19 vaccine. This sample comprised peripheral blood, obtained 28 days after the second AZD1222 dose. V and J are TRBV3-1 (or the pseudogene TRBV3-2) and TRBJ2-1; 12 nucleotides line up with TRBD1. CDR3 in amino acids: CATGTGGRYEQFF. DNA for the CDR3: TGTGCCACCGGGACAGGGGGCCGTTATGAGCAGTTCTTC.